The next 28 T cell receptor beta chains were all read from a single sample in a study of blood T cell repertoires in COVID-19. Libraries were prepared by immunoSEQ multiplex PCR; TCRdb keeps only in-frame clonotypes and omits some of them. In the table there are under 300,000 clones, about 82% of which are singletons. Sequenced input: peripheral blood. The receptors shown here come from a man older than 75 with acute or convalescent COVID-19.

The chain recombines TRBV19 with TRBJ1-4; D is perhaps TRBD1 (5 bases). V was clipped by 4 bases and J by 7 bases, with 10 bases between them. Looked up from germline, CDR1 is LNHDA and CDR2 is SQIVND (reference sequence). The CDR3 has 13 residues. The CDR3 sequence: CASSNGGGEKLFF. CDR3 DNA sequence: TGTGCCAGTAGTAACGGGGGGGGTGAAAAACTGTTTTTT.

The V call is TRBV5-4, the J call TRBJ2-5; 10 positions agree with TRBD2. J gave up 5 bases and V 5 bases, and 3 bases lay outside the gene matches. This CDR3 contains 13 residues. Germline V lookup: CDR1 SGHNT, CDR2 YYREEE (reference sequence). The CDR3 here is CASSLAGAETQYF. The CDR3, as DNA: TGTGCCAGCAGTCTAGCGGGAGCCGAGACCCAGTACTTC.

CDR3 sequence (DNA): TGTGCCAGCAGTTACCGCGGGCCGAACACTGAAGCTTTCTTT. This encodes CASSYRGPNTEAFF. The V call is TRBV6-5, the J call TRBJ1-1; D not certain. Trimming pared 2 bases from V and 1 base from J, leaving 8 bases between. Per germline, CDR1 MNHEY and CDR2 SVGAGI. This CDR3 has 14 residues.

This clone was picked up a small number of times. The chain links TRBV9 to TRBJ1-2, with a possible D match to TRBD1 (5 bases). V was shortened by 6 bases and J by 0 bases, with 15 bases between the two germline ends. This CDR3 comprises 15 residues. Germline V gene data show CDR1 as SGDLS and CDR2 as YYNGEE. For the CDR3, the DNA is TGTGCCAGCACCACAGGCCCAGGAGCTAACTATGGCTACACCTTC. Translation: CASTTGPGANYGYTF.

The rearrangement joins TRBV29-1 to TRBJ1-4, with D maybe TRBD1 (5 bases). V dropped 1 base and J dropped 8 bases, with 17 bases sitting between them. The germline V gene encodes CDR1 SQVTM and CDR2 ANQGSEA. The CDR3 is 15 residues long. The chain's CDR3 is CSVEGVLGDGEKLFF. DNA for the CDR3: TGCAGCGTTGAAGGGGTTTTAGGGGATGGCGAAAAACTGTTTTTT. Based on the CDR3 plus reference TRBV29-1 and TRBJ1-4, the full variable domain is SAVISQKPSRDICQRGTSLTIQCQVDSQVTMMFWYRQQPGQSLTLIATANQGSEATYESGFVIDKFPISRPNLTFSTLTVSNMSPEDSSIYLCSVEGVLGDGEKLFFGSGTQLSVL.

The genes are TRBV27 and TRBJ1-2, with D possibly being TRBD1 (5 bases). The CDR3 totals 15 residues. Germline V gene sequence: CDR1 MNHEY, CDR2 SMNVEV (reference sequence). Trimming pared 5 bases from V and 3 bases from J, leaving 16 bases between. CDR3 region: CASSHDPTVYYGYTF. DNA of the CDR3: TGTGCCAGCAGTCACGATCCGACAGTATACTATGGCTACACCTTC.

This chain links TRBV10-3 with TRBJ1-2, with a weak D call TRBD1 (5 bases). CDR1 ENHRY and CDR2 SYGVKD come from the germline V gene. The V end was cut by 8 bases, the J end by 4 bases, with 14 bases between. This CDR3 spans 13 amino acids. The CDR3 region is CAISFDRGYGYTF. The CDR3 nucleotides read TGTGCCATCTCCTTCGATAGGGGCTATGGCTACACCTTC.

The chain employs TRBV2 and TRBJ1-1; 10 bases line up with TRBD1. This CDR3 is 14 amino acids long. With V trimmed by 6 bases and J by 5 bases, 6 bases remained unmatched. CDR1 and CDR2 from the germline V gene are SNHLY and FYNNEI. DNA of the CDR3: TGTGCCAGCAGGGGGGACAGGGGAGGGACTGAAGCTTTCTTT. Protein product: CASRGDRGGTEAFF.

In its sample, this clone was seen once. V usage is TRBV6-6 and J usage is TRBJ1-5, with unresolved D. This CDR3 contains 13 residues. CDR1 and CDR2 from the germline V gene are MNHNY and SVGAGI (reference sequence). DNA of the CDR3: TGTGCAGTGGTTAACTATAGCAATCAGCCCCAGCATTTT. Translating gives CAVVNYSNQPQHF.

The chain links TRBV11-1 to TRBJ2-7; tentatively, D is TRBD1 (6 bases). V lost 0 bases and J lost 10, with 16 bases in between. Germline CDR1 and CDR2: SGHAT and FQDESV (reference sequence). The CDR3 has 14 residues. CDR3 amino acids: CASSLAGDGQTQYF. The CDR3 region has the DNA TGTGCCAGCAGCTTAGCGGGGGATGGACAGACACAGTACTTC.

The genes are TRBV18 and TRBJ2-5; the D gene is possibly TRBD2 (5 bases). The length of the CDR3 is 14 residues. The ends were cut back, 3 bases at V and 0 bases at J, with 8 bases in the middle. CDR1 is KGHSH and CDR2 is LQKENI in the germline V gene. This CDR3 reads CASSPVSDQETQYF. For the CDR3, the DNA is TGTGCCAGCTCACCGGTTAGCGACCAAGAGACCCAGTACTTC.

On this clone: The germline gene is not matched at one end of the junction; a read error may be the cause. This chain uses TRBV12-3 or TRBV12-4 with TRBJ2-7, with D perhaps matching TRBD2 (6 bases). The CDR3 is made up of 12 amino acids. CDR3 sequence (DNA): TGTGCCAGCAGTGGGAGAGCGGGTCCCAAGGACTTC. Translated, it gives CASSGRAGPKDF.

This chain uses TRBV3-1 (or the pseudogene TRBV3-2) with TRBJ1-6; TRBD1 matches at 7 bases. Germline assignment: CDR1 LGHDT and CDR2 YNNKEL (reference sequence). V was clipped by 4 bases and J by 7 bases; unmatched bases: 10. There are 16 residues in the CDR3. The chain's CDR3 is CASSPYDRVKNSPLHF. The CDR3 DNA sequence: TGTGCCAGCAGCCCCTATGACAGGGTGAAGAATTCACCCCTCCACTTT.

The rearrangement joins TRBV3-1 (or the pseudogene TRBV3-2) to TRBJ2-1, with D possibly matching TRBD2 (5 bases). Germline V CDR1 and CDR2: LGHDT, YNNKEL (reference sequence). CDR3 length: 15 amino acids. V was clipped by 4 bases and J by 2 bases, with 12 bases between them. The CDR3 loop reads CASSPLTGTYNEQFF. The CDR3 DNA follows: TGTGCCAGCAGCCCCCTAACGGGGACCTACAATGAGCAGTTCTTC.

The J gene is TRBJ2-1, the V gene TRBV4-2, with 8 bases lining up with TRBD2. With V trimmed by 0 bases and J by 8 bases, 6 bases remained unmatched. Germline values: CDR1 LGHNA, CDR2 YNFKEQ. The CDR3 sequence is 15 residues long. The CDR3 loop reads CASSQDRDGRDEQFF. CDR3 DNA: TGTGCCAGCAGCCAAGATCGGGACGGGAGGGATGAGCAGTTCTTC.

The chain carries TRBV12-5 and TRBJ2-1, with TRBD2 matching 9 bases. Trimming cost V 6 bases and J 3 bases; bases outside gene matches: 15. This CDR3 is 18 amino acids long. The germline CDR1 and CDR2 sequences are LGHNT and FRNRAP. In nucleotides, the CDR3 is TGTGCTAGTGGCCTACATCTCTCTAGGACTAGCGACTACAATGAGCAGTTCTTC. This sequence encodes CASGLHLSRTSDYNEQFF. The whole variable domain, remainder taken from reference TRBV12-5 and TRBJ2-1, is DARVTQTPRHKVTEMGQEVTMRCQPILGHNTVFWYRQTMMQGLELLAYFRNRAPLDDSGMPKDRFSAEMPDATLATLKIQPSEPRDSAVYFCASGLHLSRTSDYNEQFFGPGTRLTVL.

This clone was observed a few times. The chain couples TRBV5-1 to TRBJ1-4, with 9 bases fitting TRBD1. The CDR3 loop spans 16 amino acids. Per germline, CDR1 SGHRS and CDR2 YFSETQ. J was trimmed by 7 bases and V by 2 bases; bases with no gene match: 9. This CDR3 reads CASSFGTGNRGEKLFF. CDR3 coding DNA: TGCGCCAGCAGCTTCGGGACAGGGAATCGGGGTGAAAAACTGTTTTTT. Full variable domain (rest looked up from reference TRBV5-1 and TRBJ1-4): KAGVTQTPRYLIKTRGQQVTLSCSPISGHRSVSWYQQTPGQGLQFLFEYFSETQRNKGNFPGRFSGRQFSNSRSEMNVSTLELGDSALYLCASSFGTGNRGEKLFFGSGTQLSVL.

The genes are TRBV11-3 and TRBJ2-7; maybe TRBD2 (6 bases). Looked up from germline, CDR1 is SGHNT and CDR2 is YENEEA. Trimming took off 1 base at V and 0 bases at J, with 10 bases between the two ends. The length of the CDR3 is 15 residues. As DNA, the CDR3 is TGTGCCAGCAGCTTAGCGGGAGTGGGCTCCTACGAGCAGTACTTC. Amino acid sequence: CASSLAGVGSYEQYF.

In this sample, this clone turned up once. This chain links TRBV6-6 with TRBJ1-1, with 9 bases identical to TRBD1. CDR3 length equals 14 residues. Germline values: CDR1 MNHNY, CDR2 SVGAGI (reference sequence). V was clipped by 6 bases and J by 1 base; unmatched bases: 3. Here the CDR3 reads CASRTGGGNTEAFF. The CDR3 DNA reads TGTGCCAGCAGGACAGGGGGAGGGAACACTGAAGCTTTCTTT.

This clone was observed a single time. This chain joins TRBV6-2 or TRBV6-3 and TRBJ1-4, with no clear D. The CDR3 spans 15 residues. Germline CDR1 reads MNHEY; CDR2 reads SVGEGT. V lost 3 bases to trimming and J lost 2 bases, with 10 bases between them. CDR3 protein: CASSYSGWTNEKLFF. The DNA of the CDR3 is TGTGCCAGCAGTTATTCCGGTTGGACTAATGAAAAACTGTTTTTT.

The V gene is TRBV6-5, the J gene TRBJ1-3; TRBD1 is a possible D gene (5 bases). V lost 0 bases and J lost 2, with 11 bases in between. The V gene's germline CDR1 is MNHEY and CDR2 SVGAGI. CDR3 length equals 16 residues. CDR3: CASSYSPARAGNTIYF. For the CDR3, the DNA is TGTGCCAGCAGTTACTCTCCAGCCAGGGCTGGAAACACCATATATTTT.

The V call is TRBV6-2 or TRBV6-3, the J call TRBJ1-1; 7 bases map to TRBD1. The ends lost 0 bases at V and 5 bases at J; junction bases unmatched: 3. This CDR3 has 14 amino acids. From germline, CDR1 is MNHEY and CDR2 SVGEGT. CDR3: CASSYSAGGTEAFF. CDR3 sequence (DNA): TGTGCCAGCAGTTACTCGGCAGGGGGGACTGAAGCTTTCTTT.

This rearrangement joins TRBV2 to TRBJ1-1; D possibly corresponds to TRBD1 (6 bases). Trimming shortened V by 5 bases and J by 4 bases, and 20 bases separated the two germline ends. This CDR3 region has 16 residues. The V gene's germline CDR1 is SNHLY and CDR2 FYNNEI. The CDR3 protein is CASSSTFGGAGTEAFF. The CDR3 DNA is TGTGCCAGCAGTTCGACCTTCGGGGGGGCTGGCACTGAAGCTTTCTTT.

The chain couples TRBV5-6 to TRBJ1-5; D is unresolved. The germline gives CDR1 SGHDT, CDR2 YYEEEE. The CDR3 runs 16 residues. V was shortened by 1 base and J by 6 bases, with 17 bases between the two germline ends. The CDR3 sequence: CASSLSTVRISQPQHF. The CDR3 nucleotides read TGTGCCAGCAGCTTGAGTACAGTAAGAATCAGTCAGCCCCAGCATTTT.

The chain links TRBV5-1 to TRBJ2-5; D may be TRBD1 (5 bases). Germline V gene lookup returns CDR1 SGHRS and CDR2 YFSETQ. This CDR3 spans 14 amino acids. Trimming cost V 5 bases and J 2 bases, with 13 bases left between them. As DNA, the CDR3 is TGCGCCAGCAGTGGTGTAGGGGTTCAAGAGACCCAGTACTTC. Its protein product is CASSGVGVQETQYF.

In this sample, this clone turned up once. Additional DNA sequences in this sample encode the identical CDR3. J is TRBJ1-3 and V is TRBV12-3 or TRBV12-4; TRBD1 agrees at 7 bases. V gave up 5 bases and J gave up 4 bases; unmatched junction bases: 2. The CDR3 covers 13 residues. CDR3 nucleotides: TGTGCCAGCAGTCCGGGACAGGGAAACACCATATATTTT. Protein product: CASSPGQGNTIYF.

The rearrangement uses TRBV2 and TRBJ2-3, with TRBD1 matching 8 bases. V trimming: 6 bases; J trimming: 0 bases; junction bases outside the gene matches: 5. CDR1 SNHLY and CDR2 FYNNEI come from the germline V gene. The CDR3 has 15 residues. CDR3 protein: CASSRDRPSTDTQYF. For the CDR3, the DNA is TGTGCCAGCAGCCGGGACAGGCCTAGCACAGATACGCAGTATTTT.

This clone was detected only a few times. The rearrangement joins TRBV6-5 to TRBJ1-1; no clear D. This CDR3 spans 14 amino acids. The germline V gene encodes CDR1 MNHEY and CDR2 SVGAGI. Trimming removed 6 bases at V and 1 base at J, with 12 bases between. Here the CDR3 reads CASRGGPPNTEAFF. The CDR3 DNA reads as TGTGCCAGCAGGGGAGGGCCTCCGAACACTGAAGCTTTCTTT.